The table lists the clone carrying this T cell receptor (beta chain) with a few counts. Its antigen is unidentified. With a much larger clone just one base away, this may be a read error. The CDR3 spans 16 residues. Germline values: CDR1 MNHEY, CDR2 SVGEGT. TCRbeta libraries were built with three rounds of nested PCR, modified from ARM-PCR. TCRdb independently ran MiXCR on the multiplex PCR reads; one entry per CDR3 protein. Of around 99,000 distinct CDR3 sequences in the sample, about 61% were seen once. The data stem from a study of tumor and adjacent non-tumor tissue in lung cancer. At the level of the study: There were around eleven adenocarcinoma, a couple of squamous cell carcinoma and 1 small cell lung cancer cases. Patients were aged roughly 31 to 76, nine to eleven men and about five women, stage I to III. Each sample yielded approximately 4 million productive TCRbeta reads on average. Whole-study results and caveats: In normal lung, the top 100 clones were significantly more dominant than in tumor.

This sample's RNA came from whole unsorted tissue. The normal lung tissue was taken more than 3 cm from the tumor edge. The rearrangement uses TRBV6-2 or TRBV6-3 and TRBJ2-5; perhaps TRBD2 as D (6 bases). This receptor was taken from a man in his 60s with non-small cell lung cancer. Sample: distant non-tumor lung tissue. CDR3 nucleotide sequence: TGTGCCAACAGTTACGGGCTGCTAGCGAAAGGGGAGACCCAGTACTTC. Protein sequence: CANSYGLLAKGETQYF.